Shown below are 17 T cell receptor beta chains from a single sample sequenced in a study of T-cell reconstitution after alpha-beta-depleted transplantation in children. Unique molecular identifiers featured in how the TCRbeta library was prepared. TCRdb fed the PCR reads into MiXCR, producing one record per CDR3 protein. The data show about 350,000 distinct CDR3 sequences, roughly 13% seen once. This specimen consisted of PBMCs, obtained from the stem cell graft. The receptors stem from a human donor who donated a stem cell graft to a child with Fanconi anemia.

This chain uses TRBV29-1 with TRBJ2-7; D possibly corresponds to TRBD2 (7 bases). The V gene's germline CDR1 is SQVTM and CDR2 ANQGSEA. V lost 4 bases and J 2 bases, leaving 12 bases between the germline ends. CDR3 length: 13 residues. CDR3 sequence (DNA): TGCAGCGTTGGGGCGGGGGCCGCCTACGAGCAGTACTTC. Residues: CSVGAGAAYEQYF.

V usage is TRBV6-1 and J usage is TRBJ1-1; D uncertain. V lost 8 bases to trimming and J lost 4 bases, with 8 bases between them. CDR1 is MNHNS and CDR2 is SASEGT in the germline V gene. There are 11 residues in the CDR3. As DNA, the CDR3 is TGTGCCAGCCAGATGGGCACTGAAGCTTTCTTT. This codes for CASQMGTEAFF.

V gene TRBV29-1 combines with J gene TRBJ2-5; the D is unclear. Deletions cut 0 bases from V and 5 bases from J, with 7 bases between. Germline V gives CDR1 SQVTM, CDR2 ANQGSEA. There are 12 residues in the CDR3. CDR3 bases: TGCAGCGTTGAAGAGGCGGTGGAGACCCAGTACTTC. Encoded protein: CSVEEAVETQYF.

CDR3 in DNA: TGTGCCAGCAGTGATCGGGGATGGTATCAAGAGACCCAGTACTTC. Amino acids: CASSDRGWYQETQYF. The chain recombines TRBV25-1 with TRBJ2-5; a weak D match, TRBD2 (5 bases). The CDR3 spans 15 residues. V was pared by 3 bases and J by 2 bases, with 13 bases between. Germline V CDR1 and CDR2: MGHDK, SYGVNS.

This clonotype was recorded a few times. This chain connects TRBV5-1 to TRBJ1-4; tentative D call: TRBD1 (5 bases). V lost 4 bases and J 7 bases, leaving 14 bases between the germline ends. Germline values: CDR1 SGHRS, CDR2 YFSETQ. This CDR3 is 14 amino acids long. This CDR3 reads CASSPGSGTEKLFF. DNA for the CDR3: TGCGCCAGCAGCCCAGGGTCCGGGACTGAAAAACTGTTTTTT.

This clonotype was seen more than once but under ten times. This chain uses TRBV5-6 with TRBJ2-1, with TRBD1 matching over 7 bases. The CDR3 sequence is 16 residues long. Looked up from germline, CDR1 is SGHDT and CDR2 is YYEEEE. Germline trimming cut 0 bases from V and 7 bases from J; bases unmatched to any gene: 10. The CDR3, as DNA: TGTGCCAGCAGCTTGGATGGGACAGCCTTCTTTAATGAGCAGTTCTTC. Translating gives CASSLDGTAFFNEQFF.

V gene TRBV4-2 combines with J gene TRBJ2-5, with D possibly TRBD1 on 5 matching bases. The CDR3 is made up of 15 amino acids. The V end lost 5 bases, the J end lost 1 base, and 14 bases lay between the germline ends. Per the germline V gene, CDR1 is LGHNA and CDR2 is YNFKEQ. This CDR3 reads CASSSRVGFQETQYF. CDR3 coding DNA: TGTGCCAGCAGCTCCAGGGTAGGGTTCCAAGAGACCCAGTACTTC.

The V and J genes are TRBV12-3 or TRBV12-4 and TRBJ2-5; D possibly uses TRBD1 or TRBD2 (5 bases each). CDR3 length: 15 residues. V lost 7 bases and J lost 7, with 22 bases in between. CDR3 coding DNA: TGTGCCAGCATCGAGGGACGGGATCAAAGATGGACCCAGTACTTC. It is translated as CASIEGRDQRWTQYF.

This clonotype was counted ten times or more. The chain combines TRBV12-3 or TRBV12-4 with TRBJ1-6, with D possibly being TRBD1 (6 bases). The length of the CDR3 is 14 residues. Trimming pared 5 bases from V and 10 bases from J, leaving 15 bases between. The CDR3: CASSLRHRDSPLHF. CDR3 DNA: TGTGCCAGCAGTCTCCGTCACAGGGACTCACCCCTCCACTTT.

The chain uses TRBV5-5 and TRBJ2-3; D gene unclear. Germline V gene data show CDR1 as SGHKS and CDR2 as YYEKEE (reference sequence). V gave up 3 bases and J gave up 2 bases, with 19 bases separating them. The CDR3 totals 17 residues. The CDR3 loop is CASSSVLISYSTDTQYF. In nucleotides, the CDR3 is TGTGCCAGCAGCTCGGTCCTTATTTCTTATTCCACAGATACGCAGTATTTT.

This clonotype came up many times. The chain is built from TRBV5-1 and TRBJ2-3; unclear D gene. Trimming cost V 0 bases and J 7 bases, with 6 bases left between them. In germline, CDR1 is SGHRS, CDR2 YFSETQ. The CDR3 consists of 12 residues. The chain's CDR3 is CASSLEGNTQYF. In DNA, the CDR3 is TGCGCCAGCAGCTTGGAAGGAAATACGCAGTATTTT. Drawing the rest from reference TRBV5-1 and TRBJ2-3, the complete variable domain is KAGVTQTPRYLIKTRGQQVTLSCSPISGHRSVSWYQQTPGQGLQFLFEYFSETQRNKGNFPGRFSGRQFSNSRSEMNVSTLELGDSALYLCASSLEGNTQYFGPGTRLTVL.

This clonotype was seen only a few times. The chain employs TRBV13 and TRBJ1-6, with TRBD1 matching over 7 bases. Looked up from germline, CDR1 is PRHDT and CDR2 is FYEKMQ (reference sequence). The V and J ends lost 5 bases and 7 bases, in that order; junction bases with no gene match: 11. The CDR3 sequence is 16 residues long. CDR3 loop: CASSPFGDRQNSPLHF. For the CDR3, the DNA is TGTGCCAGCAGCCCATTTGGGGACAGACAGAATTCACCCCTCCACTTT.

This clonotype has a handful of counts. One junction end disagrees with the germline gene, perhaps due to a read error. This sequence joins TRBV29-1 and TRBJ2-4, with TRBD1 identical over 7 bases. The germline V gene has CDR1 SQVTM and CDR2 ANQGSEA. This CDR3 has 12 amino acids. CDR3 in amino acids: CSVEGDRNIQYF. The CDR3 nucleotides are TGCAGCGTCGAAGGGGACAGAAACATTCAGTACTTC.

The chain recombines TRBV3-1 with TRBJ1-3; no reliable D call. The CDR3 contains 17 residues. Germline V gene sequence: CDR1 LGHDT, CDR2 YNNKEL (reference sequence). Trimming left V 2 bases short and J 2 bases short, with 16 bases between. The CDR3 coding sequence is TGTGCCAGCAGCCAATTCCCTGGCGGAGTAACTGGAAACACCATATATTTT. It is translated as CASSQFPGGVTGNTIYF.

This clonotype was counted only a few times. The chain employs TRBV12-3 or TRBV12-4 and TRBJ1-2; D ambiguous. The germline V and J ends were trimmed by 3 bases and 4 bases, with 12 bases remaining between them. The CDR3 runs to 14 residues. The CDR3 nucleotides are TGTGCCAGCAGTTTCGTGGACGCCTTCTATGGCTACACCTTC. As protein: CASSFVDAFYGYTF.

This chain joins TRBV15 and TRBJ2-3, with a weak D call TRBD2 (6 bases). The CDR3 is 15 residues long. Germline V gene sequence: CDR1 LNHNV, CDR2 YYDKDF (reference sequence). Trimming removed 1 base from V and 1 base from J, with 9 bases in between. The CDR3 sequence is CATSRVSGGTDTQYF. The CDR3 nucleotides are TGTGCCACCAGCAGAGTGTCGGGGGGCACAGATACGCAGTATTTT.

This sequence joins TRBV7-2 and TRBJ2-3; TRBD2 matches 10 bases. From germline, CDR1 is SGHTA and CDR2 FQGNSA. This CDR3 comprises 15 residues. Trimming at V came to 0 bases and at J to 5 bases, leaving 2 bases not matched to a gene. The CDR3 reads CASSLASGGRDTQYF. The CDR3 DNA is TGTGCCAGCAGCTTAGCTAGCGGGGGGAGAGATACGCAGTATTTT.